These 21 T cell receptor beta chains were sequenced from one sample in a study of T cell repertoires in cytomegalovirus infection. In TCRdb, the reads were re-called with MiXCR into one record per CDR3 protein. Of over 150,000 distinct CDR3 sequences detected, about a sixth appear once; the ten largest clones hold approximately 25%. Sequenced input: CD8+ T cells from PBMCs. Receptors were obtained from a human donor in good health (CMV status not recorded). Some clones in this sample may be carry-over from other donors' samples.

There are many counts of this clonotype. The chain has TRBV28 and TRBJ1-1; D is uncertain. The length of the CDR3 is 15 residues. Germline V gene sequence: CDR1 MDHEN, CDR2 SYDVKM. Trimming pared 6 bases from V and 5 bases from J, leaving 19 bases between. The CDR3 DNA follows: TGTGCCAGCAGCCCAGGAGGGATTCTGAGGACTGAAGCTTTCTTT. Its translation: CASSPGGILRTEAFF.

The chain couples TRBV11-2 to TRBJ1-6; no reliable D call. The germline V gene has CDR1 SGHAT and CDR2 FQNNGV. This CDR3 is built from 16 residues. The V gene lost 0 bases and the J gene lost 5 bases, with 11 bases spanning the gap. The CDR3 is CASSLDASMNNSPLHF. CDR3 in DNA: TGTGCCAGCAGCTTAGATGCCAGCATGAATAATTCACCCCTCCACTTT.

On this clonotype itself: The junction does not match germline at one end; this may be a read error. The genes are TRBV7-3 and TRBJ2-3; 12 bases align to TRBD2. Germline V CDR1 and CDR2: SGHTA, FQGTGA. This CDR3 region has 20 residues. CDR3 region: CASSVTTSGGPSFMADTQYF. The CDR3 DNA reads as TGTGCCAGCAGCGTAACGACTAGCGGGGGCCCAAGCTTTATGGCGGATACGCAGTATTTT.

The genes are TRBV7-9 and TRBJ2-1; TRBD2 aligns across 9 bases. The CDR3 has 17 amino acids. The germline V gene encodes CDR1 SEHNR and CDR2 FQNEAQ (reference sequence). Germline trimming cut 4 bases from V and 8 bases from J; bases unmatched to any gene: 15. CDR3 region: CASSSPSGTSMFDEQFF. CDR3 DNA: TGTGCCAGCAGCTCCCCCTCCGGGACTAGCATGTTCGATGAGCAGTTCTTC.

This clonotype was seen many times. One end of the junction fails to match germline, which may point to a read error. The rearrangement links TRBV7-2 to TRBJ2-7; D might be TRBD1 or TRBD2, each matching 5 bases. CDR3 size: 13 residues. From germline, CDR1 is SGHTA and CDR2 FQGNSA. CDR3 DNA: TGTGCCAGCACCTTATTGAGGGGCCGCGAGCAGTACTTC. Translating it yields CASTLLRGREQYF.

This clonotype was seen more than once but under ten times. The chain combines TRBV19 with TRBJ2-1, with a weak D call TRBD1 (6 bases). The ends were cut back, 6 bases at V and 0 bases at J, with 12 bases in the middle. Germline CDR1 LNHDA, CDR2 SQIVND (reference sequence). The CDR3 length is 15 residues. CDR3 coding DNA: TGTGCCAGTAGCAATACAGGGAGCTCCTACAATGAGCAGTTCTTC. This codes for CASSNTGSSYNEQFF.

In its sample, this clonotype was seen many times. The CDR3 protein is CASSYAGGGKYGYTF. CDR3 nucleotides: TGTGCCAGCAGCTACGCTGGAGGAGGGAAGTATGGCTACACCTTC. The chain is built from TRBV7-2 and TRBJ1-2; D not certain. This CDR3 is 15 amino acids long. Trimming shortened V by 4 bases and J by 5 bases, and 17 bases separated the two germline ends. The germline gives CDR1 SGHTA, CDR2 FQGNSA.

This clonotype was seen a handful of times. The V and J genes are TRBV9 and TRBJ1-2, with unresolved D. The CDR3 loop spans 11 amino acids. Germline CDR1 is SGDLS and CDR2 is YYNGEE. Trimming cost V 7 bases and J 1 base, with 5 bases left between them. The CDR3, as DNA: TGTGCCAGCGGTGATAACTATGGCTACACCTTC. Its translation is CASGDNYGYTF.

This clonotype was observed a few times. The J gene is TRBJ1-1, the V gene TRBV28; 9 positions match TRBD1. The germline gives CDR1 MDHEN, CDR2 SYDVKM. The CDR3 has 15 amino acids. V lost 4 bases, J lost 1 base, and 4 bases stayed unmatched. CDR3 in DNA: TGTGCCAGCAGTTCCGGGACAGGGTGGAACACTGAAGCTTTCTTT. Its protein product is CASSSGTGWNTEAFF. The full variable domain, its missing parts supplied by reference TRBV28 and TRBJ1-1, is DVKVTQSSRYLVKRTGEKVFLECVQDMDHENMFWYRQDPGLGLRLIYFSYDVKMKEKGDIPEGYSVSREKKERFSLILESASTNQTSMYLCASSSGTGWNTEAFFGQGTRLTVV.

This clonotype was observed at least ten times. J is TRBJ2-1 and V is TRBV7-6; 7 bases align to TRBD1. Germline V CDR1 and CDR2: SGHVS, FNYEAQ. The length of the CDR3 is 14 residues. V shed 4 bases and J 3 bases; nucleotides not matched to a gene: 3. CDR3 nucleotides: TGTGCCAGCAGCTCAACAGGGGTCTACAATGAGCAGTTCTTC. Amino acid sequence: CASSSTGVYNEQFF. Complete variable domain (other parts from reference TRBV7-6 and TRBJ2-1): GAGVSQSPRYKVTKRGQDVALRCDPISGHVSLYWYRQALGQGPEFLTYFNYEAQQDKSGLPNDRFSAERPEGSISTLTIQRTEQRDSAMYRCASSSTGVYNEQFFGPGTRLTVL.

The chain's CDR3 is CASRWTGPKGTEAFF. As DNA, the CDR3 is TGTGCCAGCAGGTGGACAGGGCCTAAGGGCACTGAAGCTTTCTTT. This chain joins TRBV6-9 and TRBJ1-1, with 8 bases matching TRBD1. The V segment lost 6 bases and the J segment 4 bases; nucleotides outside the gene matches: 10. The length of the CDR3 is 15 residues. The germline V gene encodes CDR1 MNHGY and CDR2 SVAAGI.

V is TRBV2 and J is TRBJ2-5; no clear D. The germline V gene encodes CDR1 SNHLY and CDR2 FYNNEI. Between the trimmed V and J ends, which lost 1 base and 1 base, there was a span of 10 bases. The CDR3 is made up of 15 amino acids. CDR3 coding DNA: TGTGCCAGCAGTGAAGAACCCGTCTTCCAAGAGACCCAGTACTTC. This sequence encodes CASSEEPVFQETQYF.

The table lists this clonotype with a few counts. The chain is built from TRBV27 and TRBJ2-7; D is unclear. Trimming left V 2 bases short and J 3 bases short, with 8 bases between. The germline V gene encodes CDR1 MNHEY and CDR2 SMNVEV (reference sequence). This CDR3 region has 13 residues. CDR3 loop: CASSLDSNYEQYF. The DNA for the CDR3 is TGTGCCAGCAGTTTAGACTCTAACTACGAGCAGTACTTC.

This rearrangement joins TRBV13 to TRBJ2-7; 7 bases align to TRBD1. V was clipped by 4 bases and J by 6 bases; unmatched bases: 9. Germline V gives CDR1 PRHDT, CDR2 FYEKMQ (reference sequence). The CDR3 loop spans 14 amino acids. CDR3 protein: CASSSPGQSGEQYF. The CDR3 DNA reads TGTGCCAGCAGCTCTCCGGGACAGAGTGGCGAGCAGTACTTC.

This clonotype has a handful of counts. CDR3 in amino acids: CASEWTDQETQYF. For the CDR3, the DNA is TGTGCCAGCGAATGGACAGACCAAGAGACCCAGTACTTC. The chain couples TRBV7-2 to TRBJ2-5; the D gene is possibly TRBD1 (6 bases). Germline loops: CDR1 SGHTA, CDR2 FQGNSA. The V end lost 8 bases, the J end lost 0 bases, and 10 bases lay between the germline ends. The CDR3 totals 13 residues.

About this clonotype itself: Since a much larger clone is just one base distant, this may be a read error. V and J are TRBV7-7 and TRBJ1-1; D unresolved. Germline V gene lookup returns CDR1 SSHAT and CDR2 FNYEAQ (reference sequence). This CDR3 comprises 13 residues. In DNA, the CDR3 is TGTGCCAACAGCTTACAGTGGAACACTGAAGCTTTCTTT. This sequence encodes CANSLQWNTEAFF.

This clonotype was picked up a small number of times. The CDR3: CASGTSGGNYNEQFF. The CDR3, as DNA: TGTGCCAGCGGGACTAGCGGGGGGAACTACAATGAGCAGTTCTTC. The V gene is TRBV10-3, the J gene TRBJ2-1, with 15 bases matching TRBD2. The CDR3 length is 15 residues. Germline assignment: CDR1 ENHRY and CDR2 SYGVKD. The junction had 4 bases not matched to a gene; V was cut back by 10 bases and J by 3 bases.

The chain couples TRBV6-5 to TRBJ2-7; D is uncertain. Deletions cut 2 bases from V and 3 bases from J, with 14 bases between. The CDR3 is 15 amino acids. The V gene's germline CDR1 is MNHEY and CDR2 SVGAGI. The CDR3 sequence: CASSYPRHVRYEQYF. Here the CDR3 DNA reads TGTGCCAGCAGTTACCCCCGACACGTTCGCTACGAGCAGTACTTC.

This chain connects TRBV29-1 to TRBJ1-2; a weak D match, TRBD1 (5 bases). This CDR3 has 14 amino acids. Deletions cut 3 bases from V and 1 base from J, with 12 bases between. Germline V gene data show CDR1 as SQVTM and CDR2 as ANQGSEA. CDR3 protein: CSVDQGRVNYGYTF. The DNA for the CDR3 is TGCAGCGTTGATCAGGGAAGGGTTAACTATGGCTACACCTTC.

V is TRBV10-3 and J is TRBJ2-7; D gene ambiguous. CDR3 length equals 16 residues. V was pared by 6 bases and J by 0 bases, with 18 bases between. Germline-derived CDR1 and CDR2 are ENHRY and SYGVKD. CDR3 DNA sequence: TGTGCCATCAGCGGAAGGGCAACAGAATCCTCCTACGAGCAGTACTTC. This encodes CAISGRATESSYEQYF.

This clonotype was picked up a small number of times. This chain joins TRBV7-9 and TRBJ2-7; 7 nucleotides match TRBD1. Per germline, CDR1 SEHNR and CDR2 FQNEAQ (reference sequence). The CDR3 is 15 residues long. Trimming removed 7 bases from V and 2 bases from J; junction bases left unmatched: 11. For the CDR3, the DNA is TGTGCCAGCACCCCCGAGGGGGCCCATCCCTACGAGCAGTACTTC. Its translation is CASTPEGAHPYEQYF.